This is a list of T cell receptor beta chains from one sample in a study of T cell responses to AZD1222 COVID-19 vaccine. The data were produced by immunoSEQ multiplex PCR, yet TCRdb's version contains in-frame clones alone and is incomplete. Of some 180,000 clones listed, 90% to 95% are singletons. The input for sequencing was peripheral blood, taken 28 days after the second dose of the MenACWY control vaccine. These receptor sequences come from an adult who received the MenACWY meningococcal vaccine as a control. Both conserved end residues are part of each CDR3. The order of the fields is D gene, V gene, clone size, J gene, CDR3 DNA, CDR3 protein. The D gene is left open where the match is weak. Clone size appears in some rows only: once, few, many, or a class for an expanded clone.

d_call: TRBD2; v_call: TRBV6-2/TRBV6-3; clone_size: .; j_call: TRBJ2-7; cdr3_nt: TGTGCCAGCAGTTTAGTCGGACTAGCGGGAGAACAAAGGCAGTACTTC; cdr3_aa: CASSLVGLAGEQRQYF
d_call: TRBD1; v_call: TRBV19; clone_size: .; j_call: TRBJ2-2; cdr3_nt: TGTGCCAGTAGTCTCGGACAGGGACCCACCGGGGAGCTGTTTTTT; cdr3_aa: CASSLGQGPTGELFF
d_call: TRBD2; v_call: TRBV7-2; clone_size: .; j_call: TRBJ2-1; cdr3_nt: TGTGCCAGCAGCTTAGGGCGGGAGTACAATGAGCAGTTCTTC; cdr3_aa: CASSLGREYNEQFF
d_call: .; v_call: TRBV19; clone_size: .; j_call: TRBJ2-7; cdr3_nt: TGTGCCAGTAGTATTCGGGTGGAGAGCTCCTACGAGCAGTACTTC; cdr3_aa: CASSIRVESSYEQYF
d_call: .; v_call: TRBV5-1; clone_size: .; j_call: TRBJ2-3; cdr3_nt: TGCGCCAGCAGCTTTCGGCCAGATACGCAGTATTTT; cdr3_aa: CASSFRPDTQYF
d_call: TRBD1; v_call: TRBV7-9; clone_size: .; j_call: TRBJ1-2; cdr3_nt: TGTGCCAGCAGCTTGGGCAGGGGGTTCTATGGCTACACCTTC; cdr3_aa: CASSLGRGFYGYTF
d_call: .; v_call: TRBV12-3/TRBV12-4; clone_size: once; j_call: TRBJ1-3; cdr3_nt: TGTGCCTTGTATGGAGGGTCGGGAAACACCATATATTTT; cdr3_aa: CALYGGSGNTIYF
d_call: TRBD2; v_call: TRBV7-3; clone_size: .; j_call: TRBJ2-7; cdr3_nt: TGTGCCAGCAGCCCGAGGACTAGCGGGAGAGGCGAGCAGTACTTC; cdr3_aa: CASSPRTSGRGEQYF
d_call: .; v_call: TRBV6-5; clone_size: .; j_call: TRBJ1-1; cdr3_nt: TGTGCCAGCAGTAATCTGGGGGCCCAGAACACTGAAGCTTTCTTT; cdr3_aa: CASSNLGAQNTEAFF
d_call: TRBD2; v_call: TRBV7-9; clone_size: .; j_call: TRBJ2-1; cdr3_nt: TGTGCCAGCAACCCACTAGCGGGAGGTTACAATGAGCAGTTCTTC; cdr3_aa: CASNPLAGGYNEQFF
d_call: .; v_call: TRBV19; clone_size: .; j_call: TRBJ1-3; cdr3_nt: TGTGCCAGTAGTATCTTTGGACAGTCAGCCGTCTCTGGAAACACCATATATTTT; cdr3_aa: CASSIFGQSAVSGNTIYF
d_call: .; v_call: TRBV28; clone_size: .; j_call: TRBJ2-3; cdr3_nt: TGTGCCAGCAGTAGGGACCCAGCCACAGATACGCAGTATTTT; cdr3_aa: CASSRDPATDTQYF
d_call: TRBD2; v_call: TRBV11-2; clone_size: .; j_call: TRBJ2-7; cdr3_nt: TGTGCCAGCAGCCTAGGACTAGCGGGAGGTAGCTCCTACGAGCAGTACTTC; cdr3_aa: CASSLGLAGGSSYEQYF
d_call: TRBD2; v_call: TRBV27; clone_size: .; j_call: TRBJ2-5; cdr3_nt: TGTGCCAGCAGCCCCCCGGGAGGGTTTAAGAAGACCCAGTACTTC; cdr3_aa: CASSPPGGFKKTQYF
d_call: TRBD1; v_call: TRBV2; clone_size: .; j_call: TRBJ1-1; cdr3_nt: TGTGCCAGCAGCGACAGGGGGCGGGCTGAAGCTTTCTTT; cdr3_aa: CASSDRGRAEAFF
d_call: TRBD1; v_call: TRBV11-2; clone_size: .; j_call: TRBJ2-3; cdr3_nt: TGTGCCAGCAGCCTTACAGGGGGCGCAGATACGCAGTATTTT; cdr3_aa: CASSLTGGADTQYF